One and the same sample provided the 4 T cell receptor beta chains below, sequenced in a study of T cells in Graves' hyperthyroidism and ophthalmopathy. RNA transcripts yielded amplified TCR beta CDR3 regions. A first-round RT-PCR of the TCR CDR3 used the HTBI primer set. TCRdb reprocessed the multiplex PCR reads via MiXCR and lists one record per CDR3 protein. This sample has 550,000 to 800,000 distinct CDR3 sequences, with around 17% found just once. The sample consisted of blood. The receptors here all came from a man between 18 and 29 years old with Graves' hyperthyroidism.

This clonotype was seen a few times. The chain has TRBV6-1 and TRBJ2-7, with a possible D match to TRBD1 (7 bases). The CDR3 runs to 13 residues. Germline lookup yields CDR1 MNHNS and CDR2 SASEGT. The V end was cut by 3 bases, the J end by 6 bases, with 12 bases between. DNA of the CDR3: TGTGCCAGCAGTGAGCGCGGGACAGTCGAGCAGTACTTC. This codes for CASSERGTVEQYF.

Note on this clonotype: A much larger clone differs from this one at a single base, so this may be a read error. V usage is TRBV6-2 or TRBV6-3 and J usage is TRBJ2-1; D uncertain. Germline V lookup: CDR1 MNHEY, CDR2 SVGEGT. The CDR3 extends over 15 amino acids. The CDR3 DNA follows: TGTACCAGCAGTTACCTGGATGCGGTCCACAATGAGCAGTTCTTC. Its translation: CTSSYLDAVHNEQFF.

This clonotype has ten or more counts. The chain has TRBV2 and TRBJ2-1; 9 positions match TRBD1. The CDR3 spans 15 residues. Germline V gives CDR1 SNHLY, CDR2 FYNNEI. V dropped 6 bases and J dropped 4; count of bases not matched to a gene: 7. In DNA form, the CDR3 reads TGTGCCAGCAGAAAAGACAGGGGGTCGTACAATGAGCAGTTCTTC. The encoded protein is CASRKDRGSYNEQFF. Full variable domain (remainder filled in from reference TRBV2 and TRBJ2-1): EPEVTQTPSHQVTQMGQEVILRCVPISNHLYFYWYRQILGQKVEFLVSFYNNEISEKSEIFDDQFSVERPDGSNFTLKIRSTKLEDSAMYFCASRKDRGSYNEQFFGPGTRLTVL.

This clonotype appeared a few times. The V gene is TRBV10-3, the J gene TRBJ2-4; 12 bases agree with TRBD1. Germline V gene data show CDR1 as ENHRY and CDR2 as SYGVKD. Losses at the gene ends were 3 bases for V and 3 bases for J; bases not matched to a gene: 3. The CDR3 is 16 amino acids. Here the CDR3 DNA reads TGTGCCATCAGTGAAGGGACAGGGGGCGGCAAAAACATTCAGTACTTC. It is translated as CAISEGTGGGKNIQYF.